The 7 T cell receptor beta chains reported below all come from one sample, sequenced in a study of T cells in Graves' hyperthyroidism and ophthalmopathy. TCR beta CDR3 regions were amplified from RNA transcripts. The TCR CDR3 was amplified in a first-round RT-PCR using the HTBI primer set. TCRdb processed the multiplex PCR reads anew with MiXCR; each CDR3 protein has one entry. The sample has hundreds of thousands of distinct CDR3 sequences, about 14% seen once. Sequencing input: blood. The source is a woman between 50 and 59 years old with Graves' ophthalmopathy.

This clonotype was observed at least ten times. The genes are TRBV9 and TRBJ2-5, with D perhaps matching TRBD1 (6 bases). Germline values: CDR1 SGDLS, CDR2 YYNGEE. The CDR3 is made up of 15 amino acids. V was clipped by 4 bases and J by 2 bases, with 15 bases between them. CDR3 amino acids: CASSPEDSSQETQYF. CDR3 bases: TGTGCCAGCAGCCCCGAGGACAGTTCTCAAGAGACCCAGTACTTC.

This clonotype was counted many times. The chain has TRBV30 and TRBJ1-1; D perhaps matches TRBD1 (5 bases). V was cut by 4 bases and J by 9 bases, with 12 bases left in between. CDR3 length equals 11 residues. Germline-derived CDR1 and CDR2 are GTSNPN and SVGIG (reference sequence). In nucleotides, the CDR3 is TGTGCCTGGACGTCACAGGTGAAAGCTTTCTTT. This encodes CAWTSQVKAFF.

This chain joins TRBV7-6 and TRBJ2-5, with D possibly TRBD1 on 5 matching bases. This CDR3 is built from 12 residues. The V end lost 5 bases, the J end lost 4 bases, and 8 bases lay between the germline ends. Germline V CDR1 and CDR2: SGHVS, FNYEAQ. The CDR3 reads CASSIDRETQYF. The CDR3, as DNA: TGTGCCAGCAGCATTGACAGAGAGACCCAGTACTTC.

There are many counts of this clonotype. The CDR3, as DNA: TGCGCCAGCAGCTCCCACATTTCACCGAGGCGCTACGAGCAGTACTTC. Translating it yields CASSSHISPRRYEQYF. This rearrangement joins TRBV5-1 to TRBJ2-7, with no clear D. The germline CDR1 and CDR2 sequences are SGHRS and YFSETQ. Trimming left V 3 bases short and J 3 bases short, with 19 bases between. The CDR3 has 16 amino acids.

This chain links TRBV6-1 with TRBJ2-7; a weak D match, TRBD1 (6 bases). Per the germline V gene, CDR1 is MNHNS and CDR2 is SASEGT. V was clipped by 8 bases and J by 4 bases, with 15 bases between them. The CDR3 totals 13 residues. CDR3 amino acids: CASRKTGSYEQYF. CDR3 nucleotides: TGTGCCAGCCGAAAGACAGGTTCGTACGAGCAGTACTTC.

This clonotype was detected a few times. The chain employs TRBV7-3 and TRBJ1-5; D uncertain. The CDR3 has 15 amino acids. In germline, CDR1 is SGHTA, CDR2 FQGTGA. Trimming shortened V by 0 bases and J by 5 bases, and 11 bases separated the two germline ends. CDR3 in DNA: TGTGCCAGCAGCTTAACCACGCCGGCGTATCAGCCCCAGCATTTT. Its translation: CASSLTTPAYQPQHF.

The table lists this clonotype with many counts. The J gene is TRBJ2-2, the V gene TRBV9; the match to TRBD2 covers 8 bases. Per germline, CDR1 SGDLS and CDR2 YYNGEE. V dropped 0 bases and J dropped 0; count of bases not matched to a gene: 1. This CDR3 has 16 residues. The CDR3 loop reads CASSVELAANTGELFF. In DNA form, the CDR3 reads TGTGCCAGCAGCGTAGAACTAGCGGCGAACACCGGGGAGCTGTTTTTT.